Below, one T cell receptor (beta chain) is given with its context. The germline gives CDR1 SGHNT, CDR2 YYREEE (reference sequence). V was clipped by 4 bases and J by 12 bases; unmatched bases: 10. The length of the CDR3 is 13 residues. The assay was immunoSEQ multiplex PCR, and TCRdb's table has in-frame clones only and misses some. Of approximately 280,000 clones listed, about 86% were seen once; the top ten hold around 1%. The sample originates from a study of cytomegalovirus exposure and HLA in healthy donors. Turning to the study itself: A later analysis reported the approximately 120 validation repertoires used the same platform as the approximately 700 first-cohort repertoires.

The V call is TRBV5-4, the J call TRBJ2-3, with 8 bases aligning to TRBD2. This receptor was obtained from a woman aged 18-30 years in good health and CMV-seronegative. The sequenced sample was PBMCs. The CDR3 DNA is TGTGCCAGCAGCCCCCCTTCCGGGACTAGTCAGTATTTT. This codes for CASSPPSGTSQYF.